Listed below are T cell receptor beta chains from one sample, sequenced in a study of T cell responses to AZD1222 COVID-19 vaccine. Generated by immunoSEQ multiplex PCR, the TCRdb table keeps only in-frame clones and is missing some. The sample lists approximately 180,000 clones, around nine tenths occurring once. The source material was peripheral blood, sampled on day 0 of AZD1222 vaccination. Receptor source: an adult in good health. Both conserved end residues are part of each CDR3. D genes are given only for firm matches.

CASSPERDREQYF | TGTGCCAGCAGCCCAGAGAGGGACAGGGAGCAGTACTTC | TRBD1 | TRBJ2-7 | TRBV6-5
CAAAGLAVYNEQFF | TGTGCCGCTGCCGGGCTAGCGGTGTACAATGAGCAGTTCTTC | TRBD2 | TRBJ2-1 | TRBV2
CAISDLEGEQYF | TGTGCCATCAGTGACCTGGAGGGCGAGCAGTACTTC | NA | TRBJ2-7 | TRBV10-3
CASSIDSVNTEAFF | TGTGCCAGTAGTATTGACAGTGTGAACACTGAAGCTTTCTTT | NA | TRBJ1-1 | TRBV19
CASSFFQGGNSNQPQHF | TGTGCCAGCAGTTTTTTCCAGGGTGGGAATAGCAATCAGCCCCAGCATTTT | NA | TRBJ1-5 | TRBV28
CASGSQGDTEAFF | TGTGCCAGTGGATCCCAGGGGGACACTGAAGCTTTCTTT | TRBD1 | TRBJ1-1 | TRBV2
CASRQTLNTEAFF | TGCGCCAGCAGACAGACTTTGAACACTGAAGCTTTCTTT | NA | TRBJ1-1 | TRBV5-1
CASSPRGGMGHNEQFF | TGTGCCAGCAGCCCACGGGGCGGTATGGGACACAATGAGCAGTTCTTC | NA | TRBJ2-1 | TRBV3-1/TRBV3-2
CASGGQWETQYF | TGTGCCAGCGGGGGACAGTGGGAGACCCAGTACTTC | TRBD1 | TRBJ2-5 | TRBV9
CASSLEDYTKLFF | TGCGCCAGCAGCTTGGAAGATTATACAAAACTGTTTTTT | NA | TRBJ1-4 | TRBV5-1